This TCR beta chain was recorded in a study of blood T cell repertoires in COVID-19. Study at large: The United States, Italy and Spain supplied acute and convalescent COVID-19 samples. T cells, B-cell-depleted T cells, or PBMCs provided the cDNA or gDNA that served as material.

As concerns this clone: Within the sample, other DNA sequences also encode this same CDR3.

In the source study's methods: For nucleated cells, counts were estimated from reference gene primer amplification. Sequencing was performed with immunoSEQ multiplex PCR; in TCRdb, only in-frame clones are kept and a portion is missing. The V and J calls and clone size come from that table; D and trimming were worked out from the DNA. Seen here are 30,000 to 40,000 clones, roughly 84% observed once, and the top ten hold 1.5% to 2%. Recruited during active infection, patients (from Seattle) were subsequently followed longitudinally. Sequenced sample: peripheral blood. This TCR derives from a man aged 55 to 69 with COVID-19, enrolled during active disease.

The CDR3 coding sequence is TGTGCCAGCAAACATAACACTGAAGCTTTCTTT. Encoded protein: CASKHNTEAFF. V and J are TRBV6-5 and TRBJ1-1; D unresolved. The V gene lost 7 bases and the J gene lost 2 bases, with 5 bases spanning the gap. Germline lookup yields CDR1 MNHEY and CDR2 SVGAGI. This CDR3 spans 11 amino acids.